This T cell receptor beta chain was recovered during a study of blood T cell repertoires in COVID-19 (dated by TCRdb to 2020 to 2021). In terms of the full investigation: Samples covering the acute and convalescent phases of COVID-19 were provided by collaborators in the United States, Italy and Spain. The material from the prospective study consisted of cDNA or gDNA derived from T cells, B-cell-depleted T cells, or PBMCs. The dataset comprised deeply sampled blood TCRbeta repertoires from subjects exposed to, actively infected with, or recovered from COVID-19. The repertoires were made available in a free public database intended to serve as a resource for research on the immune response to SARS-CoV-2. The samples were drawn from two sources: the first 160 participants of the ongoing ImmuneRACE study, and fewer than 1,500 subjects contributed by 6 global collaborators. Sample metadata almost always included a de-identified subject ID, COVID-19 status, age in years and sex. HLA class I and class II types, where available, came from metadata supplied by the sample provider rather than from assay-based typing.

Results and caveats for the whole study, not just this receptor: The amount of clinical and demographic metadata varied by source and participant and was provided uncurated.

Of note for this clone: This clone's antigen is unknown. No much larger clone is present one base from it, and per-base qualities are unavailable. The same CDR3 also results from other DNA sequences found in this sample.

Trimming at the junction amounts to 5 bases on V and 5 bases on J, and the germline ends lie 12 bases apart. The CDR3 has 13 amino acids, counting the end cysteine and phenylalanine. Of all the DNA, just the CDR3 is kept, 39 bases in frame from base 1. From the germline V gene, CDR1 is MDHEN and CDR2 is SYDVKM. One collaborating source in Seattle enrolled patients during active infection and followed them longitudinally through the course of disease. The collaborating institutions used their own protocols to collect whole blood in K2EDTA tubes. For TCRbeta analysis, collaborators shipped samples in one of three forms: frozen whole blood, isolated PBMCs, or DNA extracted from either of those sample types. The immunoSEQ Assay, a bias-controlled multiplex PCR, was used to amplify TCRbeta CDR3 regions from genomic DNA. The original pipeline was this. The number of nucleated cells in each sample was estimated by amplification of reference gene primers within the assay. To quantify the absolute abundance of each unique TCRbeta CDR3 rearrangement, sequence reads were collapsed and filtered. For each sample, productive Simpson clonality was calculated by taking the square root of Simpson's diversity index across productive rearrangements. TCRdb retrieved this table from immuneACCESS and kept in-frame rearrangements only. Not all clones are present; in checked studies, unresolved V genes account for under half, and no reason is known for the remainder. D and trimming were read from the DNA, whereas the V and J calls and clone size are those reported in that table. This sample holds about 290,000 clones; over 85% were observed only once. The ten largest clones represent more than 9.5% of the sample.

Specimen: peripheral blood. The rearranged chain carries TRBV28 and TRBJ1-1; a weak D assignment points to TRBD1 (6 bases agree). The TCR originated in a woman between 25 and 40 years old with COVID-19, enrolled during active disease. The CDR3 region: CASSLRGGTEAFF. In nucleotide form, the sequence is TGTGCCAGCAGTCTCAGGGGAGGGACTGAAGCTTTCTTT.